Shown below are 16 T cell receptor beta chains from a single sample sequenced in a study of shared clonotypes between healthy human individuals. The method was immunoSEQ multiplex PCR; TCRdb's version includes in-frame clones alone and lacks a portion of them. The table lists over 400,000 clones, 65% to 85% of them singletons, with more than 9.5% in the top ten. Sequencing was performed on PBMCs. The receptors were sampled from a woman aged 40 to 50 in good health. Some clones in this sample may be carry-over from other donors' samples.

The chain links TRBV7-2 to TRBJ2-7, with TRBD1 matching 12 bases. The germline V gene encodes CDR1 SGHTA and CDR2 FQGNSA. This CDR3 has 16 residues. With 3 bases clipped from V and 4 bases from J, the junction kept 7 bases outside the gene matches. The CDR3 reads CASSFRTGQGAYEQYF. The CDR3 DNA is TGTGCCAGCAGCTTCCGCACGGGACAGGGGGCTTACGAGCAGTACTTC.

Remarks on this clone: A read error is the likely source, as a far larger clone sits one nucleotide away. J is TRBJ1-4 and V is TRBV30; 7 nucleotides align to TRBD1. The V gene's germline CDR1 is GTSNPN and CDR2 SVGIG (reference sequence). The CDR3 has 15 amino acids. CDR3 nucleotide sequence: TGTACCTGGGGCCCCCAGACAGGGCTTAGGGAAAAACTGTTTTTT. Translation gives CTWGPQTGLREKLFF.

In DNA form, the CDR3 reads TGTGCCAGCAGGGACAGGGGGACGTCTAATGAAAAACTGTTTTTT. Its translation is CASRDRGTSNEKLFF. The chain is built from TRBV6-1 and TRBJ1-4; 10 positions agree with TRBD1. The CDR3 has 15 amino acids. Germline V gives CDR1 MNHNS, CDR2 SASEGT. V gave up 6 bases and J gave up 3 bases; unmatched junction bases: 4.

A word on this clone: This sequence is one base from a far larger clone and is likely a read error. The V and J genes are TRBV2 and TRBJ1-1, with 7 bases aligning to TRBD1. Germline CDR1 is SNHLY and CDR2 is FYNNEI. The CDR3 loop spans 13 amino acids. J gave up 4 bases and V 5 bases, and 4 bases lay outside the gene matches. This CDR3 is CASSTGDGTEAFF. CDR3 bases: TGTGCCAGCAGTACAGGGGATGGCACTGAAGCTTTCTTT.

The chain is built from TRBV29-1 and TRBJ1-1; TRBD1 agrees at 11 bases. Germline values: CDR1 SQVTM, CDR2 ANQGSEA. The CDR3 is 14 amino acids. J lost 4 bases, V lost 4 bases, and 5 bases had no gene match. The CDR3 region is CSVGGGTGGTEAFF. CDR3 bases: TGCAGCGTTGGAGGGGGGACAGGGGGCACTGAAGCTTTCTTT.

The chain employs TRBV9 and TRBJ1-2; unclear D gene. Trimming took 0 bases from V and 3 from J, leaving 6 bases between them. CDR1 and CDR2 from the germline V gene are SGDLS and YYNGEE. The CDR3 runs 13 residues. Here the CDR3 DNA reads TGTGCCAGCAGCGTAGGTAGCGACTATGGCTACACCTTC. It translates to CASSVGSDYGYTF.

The count of this clone is one. A far larger clone is off by one base, so a read error is likely. The genes are TRBV25-1 and TRBJ1-4; the D gene is possibly TRBD1 (6 bases). CDR3 length: 12 amino acids. Germline assignment: CDR1 MGHDK and CDR2 SYGVNS. The CDR3 nucleotides read TGTGCCTGCAGTGGTCGGTCAGGACAGCTGTTTTTT. Translated: CACSGRSGQLFF.

This chain joins TRBV5-4 and TRBJ1-4; D remains ambiguous. Trimming took 1 base from V and 5 from J, leaving 6 bases between them. The CDR3 is made up of 13 amino acids. Germline V gene sequence: CDR1 SGHNT, CDR2 YYREEE (reference sequence). The CDR3 nucleotides read TGTGCCAGCAGCTTGATCGGAAATGAAAAACTGTTTTTT. Its translation is CASSLIGNEKLFF.

The J gene is TRBJ2-5, the V gene TRBV2; the D gene is possibly TRBD1 (5 bases). V was clipped by 4 bases and J by 4 bases, with 10 bases between them. From germline, CDR1 is SNHLY and CDR2 FYNNEI. There are 13 residues in the CDR3. The CDR3 DNA reads TGTGCCAGCAGTGGCGGCAGGGTAGAGACCCAGTACTTC. This gives the protein CASSGGRVETQYF.

The chain uses TRBV14 and TRBJ2-7; D is tentatively TRBD1 or TRBD2 (5 bases each). The germline CDR1 and CDR2 sequences are SGHDN and FVKESK. The CDR3 is 15 residues long. Deletions cut 0 bases from V and 6 bases from J, with 15 bases between. Here the CDR3 DNA reads TGTGCCAGCAGCCAAGACGGAGGTCTGAGGGGCGAGCAGTACTTC. Encoded protein: CASSQDGGLRGEQYF.

This clone was counted a single time. The rearrangement uses TRBV7-2 and TRBJ1-5, with D perhaps TRBD1 (6 bases). Trimming shortened V by 8 bases and J by 2 bases, and 10 bases separated the two germline ends. Germline lookup yields CDR1 SGHTA and CDR2 FQGNSA. This CDR3 spans 13 amino acids. CDR3 DNA sequence: TGTGCCAGCTCGGACAGAGGCAATCAGCCCCAGCATTTT. Protein sequence: CASSDRGNQPQHF.

This clone showed up many times. An end of the junction does not agree with germline; a read error may underlie this. The chain is built from TRBV5-1 and TRBJ2-5; 9 nucleotides match TRBD2. The closer fit of TRBJ2-7 to the DNA end suggests the J call may be wrong. Germline assignment: CDR1 SGHRS and CDR2 YFSETQ. CDR3 length: 14 amino acids. CDR3 region: CASNSGSLSHEQYF. Written as DNA, the CDR3 is TGCGCCAGCAATAGCGGGAGTCTCTCCCACGAGCAGTACTTC.

The chain's CDR3 is CASSQSGELFF. DNA of the CDR3: TGTGCCAGTAGCCAGTCCGGGGAGCTGTTTTTT. The chain is built from TRBV19 and TRBJ2-2; unclear D gene. Trimming cost V 6 bases and J 6 bases, with 5 bases left between them. The CDR3 contains 11 residues. Germline V gene lookup returns CDR1 LNHDA and CDR2 SQIVND (reference sequence).

J is TRBJ2-1 and V is TRBV4-3; 9 nucleotides line up with TRBD1. Germline assignment: CDR1 LGHNA and CDR2 YSLEER. Losses at the gene ends were 1 base for V and 8 bases for J; bases not matched to a gene: 6. The CDR3 runs 15 residues. The CDR3 DNA reads as TGCGCCAGCAGCCAAGGAGGGACAGGGAACGATGAGCAGTTCTTC. This encodes CASSQGGTGNDEQFF.

Worth noting for this clone: This CDR3 is also generated by other DNA sequences in the sample. The chain is built from TRBV27 and TRBJ2-7; a weak D match, TRBD1 (5 bases). V was trimmed by 2 bases and J by 2 bases, leaving 10 bases between them. The CDR3 has 14 residues. CDR1 MNHEY and CDR2 SMNVEV come from the germline V gene (reference sequence). CDR3 loop: CASSLRQGTYEQYF. In nucleotides, the CDR3 is TGTGCCAGCAGTTTAAGGCAGGGTACCTACGAGCAGTACTTC.

This clone was seen a few times. The genes are TRBV5-1 and TRBJ1-1, with D tentatively TRBD1 (5 bases). CDR3 length equals 14 residues. The germline CDR1 and CDR2 sequences are SGHRS and YFSETQ. Trimming removed 0 bases from V and 3 bases from J, with 9 bases in between. The CDR3: CASSLVGDDTEAFF. CDR3 DNA sequence: TGCGCCAGCAGCTTGGTAGGGGATGACACTGAAGCTTTCTTT.